The next 29 T cell receptor beta chains were all read from a single sample in a study of blood T cell repertoires in COVID-19. The assay was immunoSEQ multiplex PCR, and TCRdb's table has in-frame clones only and misses some. Of 90,000 to 140,000 clones detected, 85% appear once; the ten largest clones hold 4% to 5%. The material sequenced was peripheral blood. These receptor sequences come from a man between 50 and 59 years old with acute or convalescent COVID-19.

The chain uses TRBV15 and TRBJ2-2; no clear D. This CDR3 is 18 amino acids long. Deletions cut 1 base from V and 5 bases from J, with 20 bases between. Per the germline V gene, CDR1 is LNHNV and CDR2 is YYDKDF (reference sequence). The CDR3 DNA reads TGTGCCACCAGCAGAGTGGTGGGCGTAAATGGTATAACCGGGGAGCTGTTTTTT. Translating gives CATSRVVGVNGITGELFF.

This clone was counted between two and nine times. The chain combines TRBV3-1 (or the pseudogene TRBV3-2) with TRBJ1-2, with D possibly TRBD1 on 6 matching bases. This CDR3 has 16 amino acids. The germline V gene encodes CDR1 LGHDT and CDR2 YNNKEL (reference sequence). The V gene lost 1 base and the J gene lost 1 base, with 13 bases spanning the gap. The chain's CDR3 is CASSQADRSYNYGYTF. The CDR3 DNA follows: TGTGCCAGCAGCCAAGCGGACAGATCCTATAACTATGGCTACACCTTC.

The genes are TRBV12-5 and TRBJ1-5; possibly TRBD1 for D (5 bases). The CDR3 runs 15 residues. Per the germline V gene, CDR1 is LGHNT and CDR2 is FRNRAP. Trimming cost V 0 bases and J 2 bases, with 8 bases left between them. The CDR3 reads CASGLVVGGNQPQHF. CDR3 bases: TGTGCTAGTGGTTTGGTAGTAGGGGGCAATCAGCCCCAGCATTTT. The whole variable domain, filled in from reference TRBV12-5 and TRBJ1-5, reads DARVTQTPRHKVTEMGQEVTMRCQPILGHNTVFWYRQTMMQGLELLAYFRNRAPLDDSGMPKDRFSAEMPDATLATLKIQPSEPRDSAVYFCASGLVVGGNQPQHFGDGTRLSIL.

This clone was observed a handful of times. The rearrangement links TRBV7-9 to TRBJ2-1; D perhaps matches TRBD2 (5 bases). The V gene's germline CDR1 is SEHNR and CDR2 FQNEAQ (reference sequence). V lost 6 bases and J lost 5, with 17 bases in between. The CDR3 extends over 15 amino acids. The CDR3 DNA is TGTGCCAGCAGGAACCGGGAAAAAGGAGACAATGAGCAGTTCTTC. It encodes CASRNREKGDNEQFF.

Note on this clone: This same CDR3 is encoded by further DNA sequences in the sample. The genes are TRBV9 and TRBJ2-3; D gene uncertain. V was clipped by 0 bases and J by 1 base, with 6 bases between them. CDR3 length: 14 amino acids. Per the germline V gene, CDR1 is SGDLS and CDR2 is YYNGEE. The CDR3 DNA reads TGTGCCAGCAGCGTAGGTGGCCGCACAGATACGCAGTATTTT. This sequence encodes CASSVGGRTDTQYF.

The chain has TRBV21-1 and TRBJ2-3; the table's D call TRBD2 went unverified against the DNA. TRBV21-1 is a pseudogene locus. The CDR3 has 16 residues. CDR3 DNA sequence: TGTGCCAGCAGCAGTCTAGCGAAGGACTCCACAGATACGCAGTATTTT. This sequence encodes CASSSLAKDSTDTQYF.

This sequence joins TRBV7-6 and TRBJ1-1; D is possibly TRBD1 (6 bases). The germline V gene encodes CDR1 SGHVS and CDR2 FNYEAQ. V dropped 4 bases and J dropped 0 bases, with 15 bases sitting between them. This CDR3 has 16 amino acids. The CDR3 sequence is CASSYLMTGLNTEAFF. The CDR3 DNA sequence: TGTGCCAGCAGCTACCTAATGACAGGATTGAACACTGAAGCTTTCTTT.

The chain has TRBV19 and TRBJ1-5; D is undetermined. V was clipped by 4 bases and J by 7 bases, with 11 bases between them. Germline assignment: CDR1 LNHDA and CDR2 SQIVND (reference sequence). The CDR3 loop spans 13 amino acids. The CDR3 DNA reads as TGTGCCAGTAGTAAGACAAGAGGGCAGCCCCAGCATTTT. Protein: CASSKTRGQPQHF. Complete variable domain (other parts from reference TRBV19 and TRBJ1-5): DGGITQSPKYLFRKEGQNVTLSCEQNLNHDAMYWYRQDPGQGLRLIYYSQIVNDFQKGDIAEGYSVSREKKESFPLTVTSAQKNPTAFYLCASSKTRGQPQHFGDGTRLSIL.

This clone was counted a single time. This rearrangement joins TRBV2 to TRBJ1-2; TRBD1 might be the D (5 bases). The CDR3 contains 14 residues. Per the germline V gene, CDR1 is SNHLY and CDR2 is FYNNEI. Trimming shortened V by 3 bases and J by 2 bases, and 10 bases separated the two germline ends. The CDR3 loop reads CASSEGGMNYGYTF. In DNA, the CDR3 is TGTGCCAGCAGTGAGGGGGGAATGAACTATGGCTACACCTTC.

This chain links TRBV30 with TRBJ2-5; D perhaps matches TRBD2 (6 bases). CDR3 length equals 14 residues. The V end lost 5 bases, the J end lost 1 base, and 14 bases lay between the germline ends. Germline CDR1 reads GTSNPN; CDR2 reads SVGIG (reference sequence). The CDR3 sequence: CAWVRDWPQETQYF. The CDR3 bases are TGTGCCTGGGTCCGGGACTGGCCCCAAGAGACCCAGTACTTC.

The chain uses TRBV10-1 and TRBJ2-7; 14 nucleotides align to TRBD2. Germline V gene sequence: CDR1 WNHNN, CDR2 SYGVQD (reference sequence). V was clipped by 3 bases and J by 4 bases; unmatched bases: 5. This CDR3 has 16 residues. This chain's CDR3 is CASSDRGTSGSYEQYF. CDR3 nucleotides: TGCGCCAGCAGTGATCGGGGGACTAGCGGGAGTTACGAGCAGTACTTC.

V usage is TRBV1 and J usage is TRBJ2-7; TRBD2 reflects the table's D call only, with no check against the DNA. TRBV1 is a known pseudogene. This CDR3 region has 11 residues. The CDR3 reads CPRSVSYEQYF. The CDR3, as DNA: TGCCCTAGGTCAGTCTCCTACGAGCAGTACTTC.

V gene TRBV7-9 combines with J gene TRBJ1-1, with D maybe TRBD1 (5 bases). This CDR3 has 12 amino acids. With 10 bases removed from V and 1 base from J, the gap between germline ends came to 10 bases. CDR1 is SEHNR and CDR2 is FQNEAQ in the germline V gene (reference sequence). The CDR3 reads CATPTENTEAFF. CDR3 in DNA: TGTGCCACCCCGACAGAGAACACTGAAGCTTTCTTT. The variable domain in full, with the rest retrieved from reference TRBV7-9 and TRBJ1-1, is DTGVSQNPRHKITKRGQNVTFRCDPISEHNRLYWYRQTLGQGPEFLTYFQNEAQLEKSRLLSDRFSAERPKGSFSTLEIQRTEQGDSAMYLCATPTENTEAFFGQGTRLTVV.

V usage is TRBV27 and J usage is TRBJ2-2; perhaps TRBD1 as D (6 bases). CDR3 length: 14 amino acids. Per germline, CDR1 MNHEY and CDR2 SMNVEV (reference sequence). V shed 6 bases and J shed 1 base, with 9 bases lying between them. The CDR3 protein is CASSTGQNTGELFF. DNA of the CDR3: TGTGCCAGCAGCACGGGACAGAACACCGGGGAGCTGTTTTTT.

V gene TRBV16 combines with J gene TRBJ2-1; 9 bases agree with TRBD2. From germline, CDR1 is KGHSY and CDR2 FQNENV. The J segment lost 8 bases and the V segment lost 7 bases, leaving 9 bases of the junction unmatched. The CDR3 is 14 residues long. The chain's CDR3 is CASKNIAGEHEQFF. The DNA of the CDR3 is TGTGCCAGCAAGAATATAGCGGGAGAGCATGAGCAGTTCTTC.

The chain joins TRBV27 to TRBJ1-5; 12 bases match TRBD1. Germline V gives CDR1 MNHEY, CDR2 SMNVEV (reference sequence). The length of the CDR3 is 15 residues. V dropped 7 bases and J dropped 4; count of bases not matched to a gene: 5. The CDR3 DNA is TGTGCCAGCACCCCGGGACAGGGGGCAAATCAGCCCCAGCATTTT. Translation: CASTPGQGANQPQHF.

In this sample, this clone turned up once. J is TRBJ1-5 and V is TRBV19, with 8 bases that match TRBD1. This CDR3 has 14 residues. J was trimmed by 2 bases and V by 8 bases; bases with no gene match: 5. Germline V lookup: CDR1 LNHDA, CDR2 SQIVND (reference sequence). DNA of the CDR3: TGTGCCAGTGGCGGACAGGGAGGCAATCAGCCCCAGCATTTT. Its protein product is CASGGQGGNQPQHF.

This chain connects TRBV4-2 to TRBJ1-5; 8 nucleotides line up with TRBD1. The junction had 6 bases not matched to a gene; V was cut back by 5 bases and J by 0 bases. The V gene's germline CDR1 is LGHNA and CDR2 YNFKEQ. This CDR3 has 16 amino acids. The CDR3 region is CASSLQGGYSNQPQHF. The CDR3 nucleotides are TGTGCCAGCAGCTTACAGGGGGGGTATAGCAATCAGCCCCAGCATTTT.

The chain uses TRBV6-6 and TRBJ1-4; perhaps TRBD1 as D (5 bases). This CDR3 spans 14 amino acids. V was clipped by 4 bases and J by 4 bases, with 10 bases between them. Germline values: CDR1 MNHNY, CDR2 SVGAGI (reference sequence). Here the CDR3 DNA reads TGTGCCAGCAGTTCTGGACATCTTAATGAAAAACTGTTTTTT. This translates into CASSSGHLNEKLFF.

This clone showed up just once. The chain uses TRBV7-8 and TRBJ1-5, with 9 bases that match TRBD1. The germline V gene has CDR1 SGHVS and CDR2 FQNEAQ. The V and J ends lost 0 bases and 6 bases, in that order; junction bases with no gene match: 3. The CDR3 runs 15 residues. The CDR3 protein is CASSLAGQGFQPQHF. The CDR3, as DNA: TGTGCCAGCAGCTTAGCTGGACAGGGGTTTCAGCCCCAGCATTTT.

This chain uses TRBV9 with TRBJ1-2; 10 positions match TRBD1. The V segment lost 2 bases and the J segment 8 bases; nucleotides outside the gene matches: 12. Per the germline V gene, CDR1 is SGDLS and CDR2 is YYNGEE. This CDR3 has 16 residues. The CDR3 DNA sequence: TGTGCCAGCAGCGTCACCCGGGACAGGGGTTCGGAGGGCTACACCTTC. It codes for CASSVTRDRGSEGYTF.

The chain carries TRBV15 and TRBJ1-4, with D possibly matching TRBD1 (5 bases). The germline V gene encodes CDR1 LNHNV and CDR2 YYDKDF (reference sequence). V was pared by 3 bases and J by 5 bases, with 19 bases between. The CDR3 sequence is 17 residues long. The CDR3 loop reads CATSSDLDPGGNEKLFF. The CDR3 DNA reads TGTGCCACCAGCAGTGACCTGGACCCCGGGGGGAATGAAAAACTGTTTTTT.

This chain joins TRBV5-4 and TRBJ2-2, with unresolved D. Germline assignment: CDR1 SGHNT and CDR2 YYREEE (reference sequence). The V and J ends lost 0 bases and 5 bases respectively, with 11 bases between them. This CDR3 contains 15 residues. The CDR3 sequence: CASSLAAKETGELFF. The CDR3 DNA is TGTGCCAGCAGCTTGGCAGCGAAGGAGACCGGGGAGCTGTTTTTT.

The chain is built from TRBV6-5 and TRBJ1-2; possibly TRBD1 for D (6 bases). The CDR3 has 14 amino acids. CDR1 and CDR2 from the germline V gene are MNHEY and SVGAGI. The ends were cut back, 6 bases at V and 0 bases at J, with 11 bases in the middle. CDR3 bases: TGTGCCAGCAGGAGGGGGACCTCTAACTATGGCTACACCTTC. The encoded protein is CASRRGTSNYGYTF.

The rearrangement joins TRBV5-1 to TRBJ1-1; unclear D gene. This CDR3 is 13 amino acids long. Germline CDR1 SGHRS, CDR2 YFSETQ. V lost 1 base and J lost 0, with 4 bases in between. The CDR3 is CASSLRLNTEAFF. CDR3 nucleotide sequence: TGCGCCAGCAGCTTGCGTCTGAACACTGAAGCTTTCTTT.

V and J are TRBV10-3 and TRBJ1-1; D unresolved. The CDR3 spans 12 residues. The germline V and J ends were trimmed by 3 bases and 3 bases, with 5 bases remaining between them. Germline CDR1 is ENHRY and CDR2 is SYGVKD. The CDR3 here is CAISDEDTEAFF. In DNA, the CDR3 is TGTGCCATCAGTGACGAGGACACTGAAGCTTTCTTT.

Comments on this clone: This sample also contains other DNA sequences that code for the same CDR3. DNA for the CDR3: TGTGCCAGCAGTTTCGGCGGCGACACTGAAGCTTTCTTT. This encodes CASSFGGDTEAFF. The V and J genes are TRBV12-3 or TRBV12-4 and TRBJ1-1; no clear D gene. Trimming left V 3 bases short and J 3 bases short, with 8 bases between. This CDR3 spans 13 amino acids.

This clone was detected a few times. The V and J genes are TRBV6-5 and TRBJ1-2; tentative D call: TRBD1 (5 bases). This CDR3 has 13 residues. CDR1 and CDR2 (germline): MNHEY, SVGAGI. V was clipped by 6 bases and J by 0 bases, with 8 bases between them. The CDR3 loop is CASRRQTNYGYTF. CDR3 nucleotides: TGTGCCAGCAGGCGACAGACTAACTATGGCTACACCTTC.

The gene calls are TRBV7-6 and TRBJ1-2, with a possible D match to TRBD1 (6 bases). Trimming cost V 5 bases and J 4 bases, with 17 bases left between them. This CDR3 has 15 amino acids. The germline gives CDR1 SGHVS, CDR2 FNYEAQ. The CDR3 region has the DNA TGTGCCAGCAGCCCCCATGAGGGGGAAGGCTATGGCTACACCTTC. Its protein is CASSPHEGEGYGYTF. The whole variable domain, filled in from reference TRBV7-6 and TRBJ1-2, reads GAGVSQSPRYKVTKRGQDVALRCDPISGHVSLYWYRQALGQGPEFLTYFNYEAQQDKSGLPNDRFSAERPEGSISTLTIQRTEQRDSAMYRCASSPHEGEGYGYTFGSGTRLTVV.